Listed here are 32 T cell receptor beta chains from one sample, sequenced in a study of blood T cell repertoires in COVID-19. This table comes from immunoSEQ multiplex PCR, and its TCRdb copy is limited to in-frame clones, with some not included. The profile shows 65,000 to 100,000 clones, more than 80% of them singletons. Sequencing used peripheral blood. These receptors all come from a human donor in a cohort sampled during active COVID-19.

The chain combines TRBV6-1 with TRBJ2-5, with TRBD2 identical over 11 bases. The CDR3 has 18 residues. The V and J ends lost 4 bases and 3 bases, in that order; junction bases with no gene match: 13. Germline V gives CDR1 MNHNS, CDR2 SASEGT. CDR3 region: CASSVWPSIAGGKETQYF. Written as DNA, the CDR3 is TGTGCCAGCAGTGTTTGGCCCTCAATAGCGGGGGGGAAAGAGACCCAGTACTTC.

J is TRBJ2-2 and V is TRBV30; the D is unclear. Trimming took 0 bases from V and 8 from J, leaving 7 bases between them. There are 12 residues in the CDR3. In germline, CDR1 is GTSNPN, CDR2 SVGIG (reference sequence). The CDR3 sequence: CAWSVFPGELFF. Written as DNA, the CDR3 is TGTGCCTGGAGTGTGTTCCCAGGGGAGCTGTTTTTT.

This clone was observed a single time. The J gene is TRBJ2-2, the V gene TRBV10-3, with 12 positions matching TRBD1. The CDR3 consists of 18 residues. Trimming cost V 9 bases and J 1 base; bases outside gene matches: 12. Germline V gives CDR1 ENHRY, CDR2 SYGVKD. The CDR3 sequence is CAMRAGTGGAGNTGELFF. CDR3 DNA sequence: TGTGCCATGAGAGCCGGGACAGGGGGCGCGGGGAACACCGGGGAGCTGTTTTTT.

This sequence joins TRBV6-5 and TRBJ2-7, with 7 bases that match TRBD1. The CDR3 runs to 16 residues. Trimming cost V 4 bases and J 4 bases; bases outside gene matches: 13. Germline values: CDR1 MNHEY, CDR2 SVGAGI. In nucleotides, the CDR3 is TGTGCCAGCAGTTCCGTCCGGGACAGAAGATTATACGAGCAGTACTTC. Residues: CASSSVRDRRLYEQYF.

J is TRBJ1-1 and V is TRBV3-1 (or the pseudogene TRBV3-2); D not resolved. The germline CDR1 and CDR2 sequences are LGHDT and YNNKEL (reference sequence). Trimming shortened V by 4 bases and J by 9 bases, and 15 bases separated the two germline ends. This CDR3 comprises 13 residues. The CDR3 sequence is CASSRTLGLQAFF. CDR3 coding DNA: TGTGCCAGCAGCCGTACACTTGGACTGCAAGCTTTCTTT.

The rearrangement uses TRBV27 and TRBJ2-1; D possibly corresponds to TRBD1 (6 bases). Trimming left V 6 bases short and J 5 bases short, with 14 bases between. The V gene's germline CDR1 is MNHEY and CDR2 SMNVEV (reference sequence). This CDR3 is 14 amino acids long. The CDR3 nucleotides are TGTGCCAGCAGCCGGGACACACCTCACAATGAGCAGTTCTTC. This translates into CASSRDTPHNEQFF.

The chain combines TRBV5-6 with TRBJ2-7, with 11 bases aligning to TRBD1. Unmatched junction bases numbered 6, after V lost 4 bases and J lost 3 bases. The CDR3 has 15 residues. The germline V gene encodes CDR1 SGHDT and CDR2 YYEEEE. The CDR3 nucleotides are TGTGCCAGCAGCCCCGGACAGGGGGCTCTCTACGAGCAGTACTTC. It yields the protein CASSPGQGALYEQYF.

This chain's CDR3 is CASSLRGPNYGYTF. CDR3 nucleotides: TGTGCCAGCAGCTTGAGGGGTCCTAACTATGGCTACACCTTC. The chain employs TRBV5-6 and TRBJ1-2, with D perhaps matching TRBD1 (5 bases). The CDR3 is 14 amino acids. The V end was cut by 1 base, the J end by 0 bases, with 7 bases between. Germline assignment: CDR1 SGHDT and CDR2 YYEEEE.

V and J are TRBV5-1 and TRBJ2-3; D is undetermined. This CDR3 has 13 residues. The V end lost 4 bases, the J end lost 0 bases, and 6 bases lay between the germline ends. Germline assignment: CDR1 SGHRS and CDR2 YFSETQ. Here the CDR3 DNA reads TGCGCCAGCAGCGGCGGAAGCACAGATACGCAGTATTTT. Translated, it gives CASSGGSTDTQYF.

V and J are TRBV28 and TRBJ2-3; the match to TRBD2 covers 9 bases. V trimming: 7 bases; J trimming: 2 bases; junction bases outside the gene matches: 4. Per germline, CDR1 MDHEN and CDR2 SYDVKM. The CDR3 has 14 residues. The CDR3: CASTLAGNTDTQYF. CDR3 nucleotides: TGTGCCAGCACTCTAGCGGGGAACACAGATACGCAGTATTTT.

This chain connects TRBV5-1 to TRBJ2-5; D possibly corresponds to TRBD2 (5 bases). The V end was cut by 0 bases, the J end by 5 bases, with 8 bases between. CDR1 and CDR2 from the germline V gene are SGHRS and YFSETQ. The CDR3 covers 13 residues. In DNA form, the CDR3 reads TGCGCCAGCAGCTTGGTACTAGTGGAGACCCAGTACTTC. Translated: CASSLVLVETQYF.

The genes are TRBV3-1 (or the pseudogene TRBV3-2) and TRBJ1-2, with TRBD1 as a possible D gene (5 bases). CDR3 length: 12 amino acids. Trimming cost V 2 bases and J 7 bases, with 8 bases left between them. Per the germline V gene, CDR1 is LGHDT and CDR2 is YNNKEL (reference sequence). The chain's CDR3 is CASSQQGGGYTF. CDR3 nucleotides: TGTGCCAGCAGCCAACAGGGTGGTGGCTACACCTTC.

The CDR3 region has the DNA TGTGCCAGCAGCCAGCGACAGGGGACAGATACGCAGTATTTT. Encoded protein: CASSQRQGTDTQYF. The chain uses TRBV13 and TRBJ2-3, with TRBD1 identical over 8 bases. Looked up from germline, CDR1 is PRHDT and CDR2 is FYEKMQ (reference sequence). This CDR3 is 14 amino acids long. The V and J ends lost 5 bases and 3 bases, in that order; junction bases with no gene match: 4. Drawing the rest from reference TRBV13 and TRBJ2-3, the complete variable domain is AAGVIQSPRHLIKEKRETATLKCYPIPRHDTVYWYQQGPGQDPQFLISFYEKMQSDKGSIPDRFSAQQFSDYHSELNMSSLELGDSALYFCASSQRQGTDTQYFGPGTRLTVL.

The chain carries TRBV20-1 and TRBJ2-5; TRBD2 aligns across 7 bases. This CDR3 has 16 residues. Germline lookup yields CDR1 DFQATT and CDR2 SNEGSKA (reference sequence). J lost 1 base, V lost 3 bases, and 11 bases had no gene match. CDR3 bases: TGCAGTGCTAGTCAAATGCGGGGGACCCTCCAAGAGACCCAGTACTTC. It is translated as CSASQMRGTLQETQYF.

The CDR3 reads CASSETSGQETQYF. Here the CDR3 DNA reads TGTGCCAGCAGCGAAACTAGCGGCCAAGAGACCCAGTACTTC. V usage is TRBV9 and J usage is TRBJ2-5, with 8 nucleotides matching TRBD2. Trimming took 3 bases from V and 1 from J; bases not matched to a gene: 2. There are 14 residues in the CDR3. CDR1 and CDR2 from the germline V gene are SGDLS and YYNGEE.

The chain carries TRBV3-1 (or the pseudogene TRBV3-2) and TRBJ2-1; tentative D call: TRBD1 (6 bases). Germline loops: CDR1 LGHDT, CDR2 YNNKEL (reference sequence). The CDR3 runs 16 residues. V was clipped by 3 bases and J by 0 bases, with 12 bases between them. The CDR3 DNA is TGTGCCAGCAGCCATGGACAGTTCAGCTCCTACAATGAGCAGTTCTTC. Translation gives CASSHGQFSSYNEQFF.

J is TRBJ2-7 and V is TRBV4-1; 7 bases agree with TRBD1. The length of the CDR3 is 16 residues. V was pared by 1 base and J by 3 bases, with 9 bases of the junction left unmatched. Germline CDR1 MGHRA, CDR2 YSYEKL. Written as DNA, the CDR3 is TGCGCCAGCAGCCAAGCCGGGGCAGGGGGATTCTACGAGCAGTACTTC. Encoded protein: CASSQAGAGGFYEQYF.

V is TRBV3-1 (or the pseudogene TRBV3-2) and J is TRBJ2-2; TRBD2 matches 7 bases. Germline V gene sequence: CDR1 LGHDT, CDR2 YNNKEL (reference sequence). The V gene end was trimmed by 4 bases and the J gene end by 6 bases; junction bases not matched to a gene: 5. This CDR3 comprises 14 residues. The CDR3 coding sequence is TGTGCCAGCAGCCCGCGACTAGCTGCCGGGGAGCTGTTTTTT. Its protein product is CASSPRLAAGELFF.

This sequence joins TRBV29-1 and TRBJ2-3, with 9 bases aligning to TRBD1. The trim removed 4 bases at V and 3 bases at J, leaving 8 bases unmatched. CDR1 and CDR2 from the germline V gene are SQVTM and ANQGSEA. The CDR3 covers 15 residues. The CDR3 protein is CSVVGATGGTDTQYF. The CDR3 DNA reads TGCAGCGTTGTGGGTGCGACAGGGGGAACAGATACGCAGTATTTT.

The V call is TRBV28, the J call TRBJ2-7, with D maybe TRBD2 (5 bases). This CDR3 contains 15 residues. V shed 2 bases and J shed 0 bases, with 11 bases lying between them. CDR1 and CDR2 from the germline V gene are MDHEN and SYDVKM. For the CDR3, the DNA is TGTGCCAGCAGTTTACAAAGCGGTATCTCCTACGAGCAGTACTTC. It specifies CASSLQSGISYEQYF.

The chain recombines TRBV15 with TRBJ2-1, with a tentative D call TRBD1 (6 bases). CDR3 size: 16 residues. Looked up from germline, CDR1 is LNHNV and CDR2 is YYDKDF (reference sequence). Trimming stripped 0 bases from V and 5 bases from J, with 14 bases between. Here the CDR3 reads CATSRDQDRSNNEQFF. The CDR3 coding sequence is TGTGCCACCAGCAGAGATCAAGACAGGAGCAACAATGAGCAGTTCTTC.

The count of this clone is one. DNA of the CDR3: TGTGCCAGCAGCCAAGGACCAGCGGGGGGTTCCTACGAGCAGTACTTC. It translates to CASSQGPAGGSYEQYF. This chain joins TRBV4-2 and TRBJ2-7; TRBD2 matches 9 bases. CDR1 and CDR2 from the germline V gene are LGHNA and YNFKEQ. The CDR3 has 16 residues. V trimming: 1 base; J trimming: 1 base; junction bases outside the gene matches: 5.

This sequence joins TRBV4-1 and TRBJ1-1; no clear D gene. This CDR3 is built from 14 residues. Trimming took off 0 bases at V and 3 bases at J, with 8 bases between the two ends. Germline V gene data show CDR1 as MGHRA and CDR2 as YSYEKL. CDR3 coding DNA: TGCGCCAGCAGCCAAGATTTGGGCCACACTGAAGCTTTCTTT. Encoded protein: CASSQDLGHTEAFF.

CDR3 protein: CASSTLDRGAGNTIYF. The CDR3 nucleotides are TGTGCCAGCAGCACCTTGGACAGGGGAGCTGGAAACACCATATATTTT. The J gene is TRBJ1-3, the V gene TRBV9; 9 nucleotides match TRBD1. Losses at the gene ends were 4 bases for V and 2 bases for J; bases not matched to a gene: 7. Per germline, CDR1 SGDLS and CDR2 YYNGEE. The CDR3 runs to 16 residues.

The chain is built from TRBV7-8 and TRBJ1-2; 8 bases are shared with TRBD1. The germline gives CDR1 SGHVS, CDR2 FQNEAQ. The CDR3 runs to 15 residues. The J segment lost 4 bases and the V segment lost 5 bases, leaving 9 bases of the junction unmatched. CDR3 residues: CASSEGQVGPYGYTF. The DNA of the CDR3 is TGTGCCAGCAGCGAGGGACAGGTGGGGCCCTATGGCTACACCTTC.

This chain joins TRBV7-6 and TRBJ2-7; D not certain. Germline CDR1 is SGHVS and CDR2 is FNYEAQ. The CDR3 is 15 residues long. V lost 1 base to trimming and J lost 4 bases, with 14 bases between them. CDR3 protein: CASSLGPLVEYEQYF. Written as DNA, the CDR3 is TGTGCCAGCAGCTTAGGTCCCCTAGTTGAGTACGAGCAGTACTTC.

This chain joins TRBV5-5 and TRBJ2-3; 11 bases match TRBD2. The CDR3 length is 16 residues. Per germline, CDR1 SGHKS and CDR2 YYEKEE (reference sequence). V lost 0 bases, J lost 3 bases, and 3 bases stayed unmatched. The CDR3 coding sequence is TGTGCCAGCAGCTTGGGGTCTAGCGGGGGGACAGATACGCAGTATTTT. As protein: CASSLGSSGGTDTQYF.

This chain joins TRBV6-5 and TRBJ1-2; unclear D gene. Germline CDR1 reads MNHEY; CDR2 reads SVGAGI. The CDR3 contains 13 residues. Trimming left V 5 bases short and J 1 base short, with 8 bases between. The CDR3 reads CASSPGVNYGYTF. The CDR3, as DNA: TGTGCCAGCAGTCCCGGGGTTAACTATGGCTACACCTTC.

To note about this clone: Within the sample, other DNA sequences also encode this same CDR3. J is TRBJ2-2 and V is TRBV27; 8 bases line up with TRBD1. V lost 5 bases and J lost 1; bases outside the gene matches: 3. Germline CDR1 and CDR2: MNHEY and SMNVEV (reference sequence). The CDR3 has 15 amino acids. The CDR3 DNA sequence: TGTGCCAGCAGTCTCGGGACAGGGAACACCGGGGAGCTGTTTTTT. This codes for CASSLGTGNTGELFF.

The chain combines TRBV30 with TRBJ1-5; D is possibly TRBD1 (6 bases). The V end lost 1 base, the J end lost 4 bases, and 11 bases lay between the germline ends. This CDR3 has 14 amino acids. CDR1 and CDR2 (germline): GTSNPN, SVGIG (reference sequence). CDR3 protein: CAWSAGQENQPQHF. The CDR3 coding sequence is TGTGCCTGGAGTGCGGGACAAGAAAATCAGCCCCAGCATTTT.

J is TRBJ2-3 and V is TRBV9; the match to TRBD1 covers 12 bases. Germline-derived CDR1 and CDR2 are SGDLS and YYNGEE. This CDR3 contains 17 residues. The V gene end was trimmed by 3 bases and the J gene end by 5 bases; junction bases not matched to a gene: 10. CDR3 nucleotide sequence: TGTGCCAGCAGCGGAGGTGGGACAGGGGGCTTCGGAGATACGCAGTATTTT. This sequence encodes CASSGGGTGGFGDTQYF.

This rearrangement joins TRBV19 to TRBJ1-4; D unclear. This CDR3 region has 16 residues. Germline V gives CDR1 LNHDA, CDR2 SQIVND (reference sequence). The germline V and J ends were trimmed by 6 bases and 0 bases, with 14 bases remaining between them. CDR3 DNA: TGTGCCAGTAGGAACACAAGTATCACAACTAATGAAAAACTGTTTTTT. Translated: CASRNTSITTNEKLFF.